One and the same sample provided the 32 T cell receptor beta chains below, sequenced in a study of cytomegalovirus exposure and HLA in healthy donors. The PCR used 60 Vbeta and 13 Jbeta primers. Profiled with immunoSEQ multiplex PCR; TCRdb holds only in-frame clones, not every one. The sample yields some 200,000 clones, 70% to 85% seen once. Sequenced sample: PBMCs. Receptors were obtained from a woman between 35 and 50 years old in good health and CMV-seronegative.

This chain uses TRBV20-1 with TRBJ2-7; TRBD1 is a possible D gene (6 bases). CDR3 length: 11 residues. Trimming took off 7 bases at V and 6 bases at J, with 13 bases between the two ends. CDR1 is DFQATT, CDR2 SNEGSKA, per germline (reference sequence). The CDR3 is CSVPKGVEQYF. The DNA of the CDR3 is TGCAGTGTCCCAAAGGGGGTCGAGCAGTACTTC.

The rearrangement joins TRBV7-9 to TRBJ2-3; possible D gene TRBD1, 5 bases. CDR1 is SEHNR and CDR2 is FQNEAQ in the germline V gene (reference sequence). The V end was cut by 3 bases, the J end by 3 bases, with 25 bases between. The CDR3 is 19 residues long. In nucleotides, the CDR3 is TGTGCCAGCAGCTTCAGCTTAATTAGGGGCAGAGAAAGGACAGATACGCAGTATTTT. It specifies CASSFSLIRGRERTDTQYF.

V gene TRBV19 combines with J gene TRBJ1-6, with 7 bases identical to TRBD1. V shed 7 bases, J shed 5 bases, and the junction held 8 bases outside the gene matches. The CDR3 extends over 15 amino acids. Per germline, CDR1 LNHDA and CDR2 SQIVND (reference sequence). In DNA, the CDR3 is TGTGCCAGTAAGAAGGGGGCTATCGATAATTCACCCCTCCACTTT. Amino acids: CASKKGAIDNSPLHF.

This clone has just a few counts. This chain links TRBV7-2 with TRBJ2-7, with D unresolved. The CDR3 is 14 amino acids. V dropped 3 bases and J dropped 0 bases, with 9 bases sitting between them. Per the germline V gene, CDR1 is SGHTA and CDR2 is FQGNSA. The CDR3 is CASSFAASSYEQYF. CDR3 coding DNA: TGTGCCAGCAGCTTCGCGGCTAGCTCCTACGAGCAGTACTTC.

The chain combines TRBV25-1 with TRBJ2-7; TRBD1 matches at 11 bases. With V trimmed by 6 bases and J by 5 bases, 6 bases remained unmatched. The CDR3 spans 14 residues. Germline CDR1 reads MGHDK; CDR2 reads SYGVNS. The CDR3 nucleotides read TGTGCCAGCAGCCAGCCGGGACAGGGGGACGAGCAGTACTTC. Protein sequence: CASSQPGQGDEQYF.

V is TRBV4-1 and J is TRBJ1-6; D gene uncertain. Germline lookup yields CDR1 MGHRA and CDR2 YSYEKL. Trimming cost V 1 base and J 0 bases, with 7 bases left between them. The CDR3 sequence is 16 residues long. The CDR3 region is CASSQAPSSYNSPLHF. In DNA, the CDR3 is TGCGCCAGCAGCCAAGCGCCGAGCTCCTATAATTCACCCCTCCACTTT.

The chain combines TRBV7-3 with TRBJ2-3; TRBD2 aligns across 9 bases. The germline V gene has CDR1 SGHTA and CDR2 FQGTGA. V was pared by 4 bases and J by 4 bases, with 6 bases of the junction left unmatched. This CDR3 is built from 15 residues. The CDR3 is CASSSSSGDSDTQYF. The CDR3 DNA reads as TGTGCCAGCAGCTCGTCTAGCGGGGATTCAGATACGCAGTATTTT.

The chain links TRBV13 to TRBJ2-7; unclear D gene. The V and J ends lost 1 base and 1 base respectively, with 11 bases between them. CDR3 length: 15 residues. The V gene's germline CDR1 is PRHDT and CDR2 FYEKMQ (reference sequence). Here the CDR3 DNA reads TGTGCCAGCAGCTTAGCTGGGCGTCAATCCTACGAGCAGTACTTC. This gives the protein CASSLAGRQSYEQYF.

The table lists this clone with a count of one. J is TRBJ2-7 and V is TRBV5-6; 7 bases agree with TRBD2. Trimming at V came to 3 bases and at J to 5 bases, leaving 8 bases not matched to a gene. The V gene's germline CDR1 is SGHDT and CDR2 YYEEEE. This CDR3 has 14 residues. CDR3 residues: CASSWGEGYNEQYF. CDR3 DNA sequence: TGTGCCAGCAGCTGGGGGGAGGGGTATAACGAGCAGTACTTC.

DNA for the CDR3: TGTGCCAGCAGCTTGGACAGTAATTCACCCCTCCACTTT. This sequence encodes CASSLDSNSPLHF. The chain employs TRBV7-3 and TRBJ1-6; tentatively, D is TRBD1 (6 bases). Germline CDR1 is SGHTA and CDR2 is FQGTGA. The CDR3 is 13 amino acids. The germline V and J ends were trimmed by 3 bases and 6 bases, with 6 bases remaining between them.

The chain joins TRBV2 to TRBJ2-3; D uncertain. This CDR3 is 12 amino acids long. Trimming took 6 bases from V and 2 from J, leaving 6 bases between them. Germline V CDR1 and CDR2: SNHLY, FYNNEI. The CDR3 coding sequence is TGTGCCAGCAGAGTAGACACAGATACGCAGTATTTT. It codes for CASRVDTDTQYF.

CDR3 sequence (DNA): TGTGCCATCAGTGAAACCGGGACACCCCGAGAGGAGCAGTACTTC. Translation gives CAISETGTPREEQYF. The gene calls are TRBV10-3 and TRBJ2-7; maybe TRBD1 (6 bases). In germline, CDR1 is ENHRY, CDR2 SYGVKD. The CDR3 is 15 residues long. V was trimmed by 3 bases and J by 7 bases, leaving 19 bases between them.

This chain uses TRBV11-3 with TRBJ1-2; D ambiguous. Trimming pared 4 bases from V and 4 bases from J, leaving 7 bases between. The CDR3 consists of 12 residues. Germline lookup yields CDR1 SGHNT and CDR2 YENEEA. Here the CDR3 DNA reads TGTGCCAGCAGCTCTACGGTCTATGGCTACACCTTC. This translates into CASSSTVYGYTF.

For the CDR3, the DNA is TGTGCCAGCAGCCGAGCCCTCAACTACGAGCAGTACTTC. Translating it yields CASSRALNYEQYF. The rearrangement links TRBV7-8 to TRBJ2-7, with unresolved D. Trimming shortened V by 5 bases and J by 3 bases, and 11 bases separated the two germline ends. Germline loops: CDR1 SGHVS, CDR2 FQNEAQ. The CDR3 spans 13 residues.

The chain employs TRBV7-2 and TRBJ1-4; D gene ambiguous. Germline loops: CDR1 SGHTA, CDR2 FQGNSA. Trimming took off 3 bases at V and 6 bases at J, with 5 bases between the two ends. This CDR3 contains 12 residues. CDR3 coding DNA: TGTGCCAGCAGCTTCGCAGATGAAAAACTGTTTTTT. The encoded protein is CASSFADEKLFF.

The rearrangement uses TRBV2 and TRBJ1-3; D is ambiguous. V was pared by 6 bases and J by 7 bases, with 7 bases between. The germline V gene encodes CDR1 SNHLY and CDR2 FYNNEI. The CDR3 has 11 amino acids. The CDR3 spells CASRGRNTIYF. The CDR3 DNA follows: TGTGCCAGCAGAGGGAGGAACACCATATATTTT.

The V and J genes are TRBV7-2 and TRBJ2-1; 9 nucleotides match TRBD2. The CDR3 length is 15 residues. V lost 1 base and J lost 4; bases outside the gene matches: 2. Germline CDR1 reads SGHTA; CDR2 reads FQGNSA. The CDR3 loop reads CASSLVTSGYNEQFF. As DNA, the CDR3 is TGTGCCAGCAGCTTAGTGACTAGCGGATACAATGAGCAGTTCTTC.

This rearrangement joins TRBV27 to TRBJ1-6; 7 bases agree with TRBD1. Germline V gene lookup returns CDR1 MNHEY and CDR2 SMNVEV (reference sequence). After removal of 5 bases from V and 14 bases from J, the junction contained 9 bases not matched to a gene. This CDR3 spans 13 amino acids. CDR3 residues: CASSPGQASALHF. In DNA form, the CDR3 reads TGTGCCAGCAGTCCAGGACAGGCTTCGGCCCTCCACTTT.

This chain uses TRBV10-3 with TRBJ2-2; the D is unclear. CDR1 ENHRY and CDR2 SYGVKD come from the germline V gene. Deletions cut 8 bases from V and 3 bases from J, with 7 bases between. The CDR3 consists of 12 residues. This CDR3 reads CAIGPDTGELFF. The CDR3 DNA reads TGTGCCATCGGGCCGGACACCGGGGAGCTGTTTTTT.

The chain couples TRBV14 to TRBJ1-1; 7 nucleotides align to TRBD1. The CDR3 sequence is 14 residues long. Trimming cost V 0 bases and J 9 bases; bases outside gene matches: 7. In germline, CDR1 is SGHDN, CDR2 FVKESK. CDR3 sequence reads: CASSQDGGTAKAFF. In nucleotides, the CDR3 is TGTGCCAGCAGCCAAGATGGGGGGACAGCCAAAGCTTTCTTT.

Concerning this clone: Distinct nucleotide sequences in the sample also encode this CDR3. This rearrangement joins TRBV7-2 to TRBJ1-6; possible D gene TRBD1, 6 bases. CDR1 is SGHTA and CDR2 is FQGNSA in the germline V gene. The CDR3 covers 15 residues. V lost 6 bases and J 5 bases, leaving 14 bases between the germline ends. The chain's CDR3 is CASRATGPNNSPLHF. CDR3 sequence (DNA): TGTGCCAGCAGGGCTACAGGGCCGAATAATTCACCCCTCCACTTT.

The CDR3: CASSRGFNQPQHF. CDR3 bases: TGTGCCAGTTCGCGAGGGTTCAATCAGCCCCAGCATTTT. This chain connects TRBV18 to TRBJ1-5; D is unclear. V lost 9 bases, J lost 3 bases, and 12 bases lay in between. CDR3 length: 13 amino acids. CDR1 and CDR2 from the germline V gene are KGHSH and LQKENI.

The CDR3 DNA follows: TGCAGCGCCTCCCGACAGGGTATGAATGAGCAGTTCTTC. Encoded protein: CSASRQGMNEQFF. This chain joins TRBV29-1 and TRBJ2-1, with 7 nucleotides matching TRBD1. The V gene's germline CDR1 is SQVTM and CDR2 ANQGSEA. V lost 7 bases and J lost 7; bases outside the gene matches: 10. This CDR3 contains 13 residues.

The V gene is TRBV11-2, the J gene TRBJ2-4, with D perhaps TRBD1 (5 bases). The CDR3 runs 18 residues. The germline V gene has CDR1 SGHAT and CDR2 FQNNGV. V gave up 3 bases and J gave up 0 bases, with 18 bases separating them. The CDR3 DNA is TGTGCCAGCAGCTTCATTTTCACAGGAAGTATAGCCAAAAACATTCAGTACTTC. This codes for CASSFIFTGSIAKNIQYF.

In DNA form, the CDR3 reads TGCAGCGGCCGGGACAGGTATTATGAAGCTTTCTTT. Its protein product is CSGRDRYYEAFF. This chain links TRBV29-1 with TRBJ1-1; 8 nucleotides line up with TRBD1. Trimming took 7 bases from V and 7 from J; bases not matched to a gene: 8. The germline CDR1 and CDR2 sequences are SQVTM and ANQGSEA. CDR3 size: 12 residues.

The rearrangement joins TRBV6-1 to TRBJ1-2; D call uncertain. Trimming took off 0 bases at V and 4 bases at J, with 12 bases between the two ends. The CDR3 is 15 residues long. Germline CDR1 MNHNS, CDR2 SASEGT. The CDR3 DNA follows: TGTGCCAGCAGTGAAGCCCGAGCAGGCCTCTATGGCTACACCTTC. It yields the protein CASSEARAGLYGYTF.

The chain links TRBV15 to TRBJ1-5; D is possibly TRBD1 (6 bases). Deletions cut 5 bases from V and 6 bases from J, with 8 bases between. The CDR3 contains 12 residues. The germline V gene encodes CDR1 LNHNV and CDR2 YYDKDF (reference sequence). In DNA, the CDR3 is TGTGCCACCAGCCAGGGGCTTCAGCCCCAGCATTTT. Its protein product is CATSQGLQPQHF.

The V gene is TRBV5-4, the J gene TRBJ2-7; D remains ambiguous. Germline lookup yields CDR1 SGHNT and CDR2 YYREEE (reference sequence). The CDR3 is made up of 14 amino acids. Trimming took off 4 bases at V and 0 bases at J, with 11 bases between the two ends. Here the CDR3 DNA reads TGTGCCAGCAGCGCCAAATACGGCTCCTACGAGCAGTACTTC. Encoded protein: CASSAKYGSYEQYF.

The V and J genes are TRBV7-9 and TRBJ2-1, with 7 nucleotides matching TRBD2. CDR1 and CDR2 (germline): SEHNR, FQNEAQ (reference sequence). The CDR3 spans 17 residues. J lost 0 bases, V lost 1 base, and 6 bases had no gene match. The CDR3 sequence: CASSLGWGGSSYNEQFF. DNA for the CDR3: TGTGCCAGCAGCTTAGGTTGGGGGGGAAGCTCCTACAATGAGCAGTTCTTC.

This clone has only a few counts. The chain uses TRBV10-1 and TRBJ1-1; TRBD1 is a possible D gene (5 bases). Germline CDR1 reads WNHNN; CDR2 reads SYGVQD (reference sequence). This CDR3 is built from 15 residues. V lost 5 bases to trimming and J lost 4 bases, with 17 bases between them. The CDR3 DNA is TGCGCCAGCAGTACCGGGGGAGGCGAGGGCACTGAAGCTTTCTTT. Encoded protein: CASSTGGGEGTEAFF.

This clone is a singleton in its sample. The V gene is TRBV7-2, the J gene TRBJ2-5, with 9 bases matching TRBD2. From germline, CDR1 is SGHTA and CDR2 FQGNSA. The CDR3 contains 14 residues. With 3 bases clipped from V and 5 bases from J, the junction kept 4 bases outside the gene matches. CDR3: CASSFQRGEETQYF. For the CDR3, the DNA is TGTGCCAGCAGCTTCCAGCGGGGGGAGGAGACCCAGTACTTC.

This chain uses TRBV27 with TRBJ1-5; D is undetermined. V dropped 4 bases and J dropped 7 bases, with 11 bases sitting between them. Per germline, CDR1 MNHEY and CDR2 SMNVEV (reference sequence). The CDR3 has 13 residues. The CDR3 DNA reads TGTGCCAGCAGTTGGGGAGGGAAGCAGCCCCAGCATTTT. Its protein product is CASSWGGKQPQHF.